The 13 T cell receptor beta chains below all came from one sample that was sequenced in a study of blood T cell repertoires in COVID-19. This table comes from immunoSEQ multiplex PCR, and its TCRdb copy is limited to in-frame clones, with some not included. This sample has roughly 250,000 clones, with more than 75% found just once. The sequencing input was PBMCs or T cells enriched from blood (not recorded which). Every receptor here comes from a woman between 40 and 55 years old with acute COVID-19.

CDR3 residues: CASSPGSGSTEQFF. The CDR3 DNA reads TGTGCCAGCTCACCAGGTAGCGGGAGTACTGAGCAGTTCTTC. V gene TRBV18 combines with J gene TRBJ2-1; 9 bases fit TRBD2. The CDR3 extends over 14 amino acids. After removal of 2 bases from V and 9 bases from J, the junction contained 5 bases not matched to a gene. Germline lookup yields CDR1 KGHSH and CDR2 LQKENI. Based on the CDR3 plus reference TRBV18 and TRBJ2-1, the full variable domain is NAGVMQNPRHLVRRRGQEARLRCSPMKGHSHVYWYRQLPEEGLKFMVYLQKENIIDESGMPKERFSAEFPKEGPSILRIQQVVRGDSAAYFCASSPGSGSTEQFFGPGTRLTVL.

The V gene is TRBV11-3, the J gene TRBJ2-7; D is possibly TRBD2 (6 bases). The CDR3 is 14 amino acids. Trimming pared 2 bases from V and 1 base from J, leaving 9 bases between. Germline V gives CDR1 SGHNT, CDR2 YENEEA. CDR3 nucleotides: TGTGCCAGCAGCTTAACCGGGGGTTCCTACGAGCAGTACTTC. As protein: CASSLTGGSYEQYF.

The chain is built from TRBV15 and TRBJ1-2, with D maybe TRBD1 (5 bases). Germline CDR1 is LNHNV and CDR2 is YYDKDF (reference sequence). The CDR3 spans 14 residues. Trimming pared 2 bases from V and 3 bases from J, leaving 10 bases between. The CDR3 spells CATSRQGNDYGYTF. The CDR3 DNA reads as TGTGCCACCAGCAGACAGGGTAACGACTATGGCTACACCTTC.

The CDR3 DNA reads as TGTGCCAGCAGCGTAGCGGGGACAGAGCAAGAGACCCAGTACTTC. Protein product: CASSVAGTEQETQYF. The chain uses TRBV9 and TRBJ2-5; 7 nucleotides match TRBD1. Germline values: CDR1 SGDLS, CDR2 YYNGEE. The J segment lost 2 bases and the V segment lost 0 bases, leaving 4 bases of the junction unmatched. The CDR3 covers 15 residues.

The chain carries TRBV30 and TRBJ1-3; 7 nucleotides match TRBD1. The CDR3 totals 15 residues. Germline V gives CDR1 GTSNPN, CDR2 SVGIG (reference sequence). Trimming took 5 bases from V and 0 from J; bases not matched to a gene: 7. Here the CDR3 DNA reads TGTGCCTGGGAACCAGACAGGGTCTCTGGAAACACCATATATTTT. It yields the protein CAWEPDRVSGNTIYF.

This chain connects TRBV11-2 to TRBJ2-2, with TRBD1 identical over 7 bases. CDR1 and CDR2 from the germline V gene are SGHAT and FQNNGV. The CDR3 covers 14 residues. V trimming: 5 bases; J trimming: 5 bases; junction bases outside the gene matches: 5. DNA for the CDR3: TGTGCCAGCAGCCGGACAGGTTTAACCGGGGAGCTGTTTTTT. It is translated as CASSRTGLTGELFF. Complete variable domain (other parts from reference TRBV11-2 and TRBJ2-2): EAGVAQSPRYKIIEKRQSVAFWCNPISGHATLYWYQQILGQGPKLLIQFQNNGVVDDSQLPKDRFSAERLKGVDSTLKIQPAKLEDSAVYLCASSRTGLTGELFFGEGSRLTVL.

This clone was observed a single time. This sequence joins TRBV20-1 and TRBJ1-5; 9 bases agree with TRBD1. Looked up from germline, CDR1 is DFQATT and CDR2 is SNEGSKA (reference sequence). The CDR3 is made up of 15 amino acids. J gave up 2 bases and V 3 bases, and 5 bases lay outside the gene matches. The CDR3 is CSASGQGPGNQPQHF. Here the CDR3 DNA reads TGCAGTGCTAGTGGACAGGGGCCGGGCAATCAGCCCCAGCATTTT.

The chain has TRBV3-1 (or the pseudogene TRBV3-2) and TRBJ2-1; 7 nucleotides agree with TRBD2. The ends lost 3 bases at V and 4 bases at J; junction bases unmatched: 6. Germline V CDR1 and CDR2: LGHDT, YNNKEL (reference sequence). The CDR3 is 15 residues long. CDR3 residues: CASSQGGSPYNEQFF. As DNA, the CDR3 is TGTGCCAGCAGCCAGGGCGGGAGTCCTTACAATGAGCAGTTCTTC.

This rearrangement joins TRBV12-3 or TRBV12-4 to TRBJ2-5; unclear D gene. V was trimmed by 2 bases and J by 5 bases, leaving 6 bases between them. This CDR3 contains 12 residues. The CDR3 reads CASSLLMETQYF. The CDR3 nucleotides are TGTGCCAGCAGTTTACTAATGGAGACCCAGTACTTC.

V gene TRBV7-8 combines with J gene TRBJ2-1, with TRBD2 matching 10 bases. The CDR3 has 15 residues. With V trimmed by 2 bases and J by 4 bases, 2 bases remained unmatched. Germline CDR1 and CDR2: SGHVS and FQNEAQ. DNA of the CDR3: TGTGCCAGCAGCTTAAGCGGGAGGGCGTACAATGAGCAGTTCTTC. Residues: CASSLSGRAYNEQFF.

This clone was observed once. The chain has TRBV12-3 or TRBV12-4 and TRBJ2-7; D might be TRBD2 (6 bases). There are 13 residues in the CDR3. Trimming cost V 5 bases and J 3 bases, with 11 bases left between them. CDR3 DNA: TGTGCCAGCAGTCCGTCGGGGGTCTACGAGCAGTACTTC. Translated, it gives CASSPSGVYEQYF.

The J gene is TRBJ1-2, the V gene TRBV19, with D perhaps TRBD1 (6 bases). V dropped 6 bases and J dropped 4 bases, with 24 bases sitting between them. The CDR3 is 17 amino acids. Germline V gene lookup returns CDR1 LNHDA and CDR2 SQIVND (reference sequence). CDR3 in amino acids: CASRRLTQGQQRYGYTF. Written as DNA, the CDR3 is TGTGCCAGTAGACGATTAACCCAGGGGCAGCAGCGCTATGGCTACACCTTC.

The rearrangement links TRBV4-1 to TRBJ1-5; D is uncertain. The CDR3 has 16 residues. The ends were cut back, 0 bases at V and 5 bases at J, with 14 bases in the middle. CDR1 is MGHRA, CDR2 YSYEKL, per germline. In DNA, the CDR3 is TGCGCCAGCAGCCAAGATCTGTCACAGTCTCATCAGCCCCAGCATTTT. Protein sequence: CASSQDLSQSHQPQHF.